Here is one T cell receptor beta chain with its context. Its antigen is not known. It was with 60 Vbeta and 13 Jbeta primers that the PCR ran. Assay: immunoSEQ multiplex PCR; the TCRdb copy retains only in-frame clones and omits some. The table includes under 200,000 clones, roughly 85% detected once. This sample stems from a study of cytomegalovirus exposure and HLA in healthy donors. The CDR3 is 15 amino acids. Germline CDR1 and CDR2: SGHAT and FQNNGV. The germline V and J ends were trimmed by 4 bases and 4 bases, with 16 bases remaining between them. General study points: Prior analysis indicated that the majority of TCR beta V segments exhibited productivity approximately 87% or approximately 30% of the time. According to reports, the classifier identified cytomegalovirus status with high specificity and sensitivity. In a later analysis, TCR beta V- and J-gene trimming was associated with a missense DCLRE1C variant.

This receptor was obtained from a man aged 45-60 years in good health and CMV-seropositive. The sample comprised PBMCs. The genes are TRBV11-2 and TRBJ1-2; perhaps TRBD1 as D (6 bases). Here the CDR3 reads CASSSSTGDSYGYTF. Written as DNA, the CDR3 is TGTGCCAGCAGCTCCTCGACAGGAGATAGCTATGGCTACACCTTC.